These T cell receptor beta chains were read from a single sample in a study of cytomegalovirus exposure and HLA in healthy donors. Generated by immunoSEQ multiplex PCR, the TCRdb table keeps only in-frame clones and is missing some. This sample has 100,000 or so clones, with 85% found just once. The sample consisted of PBMCs. The origin of the receptors is a man under 40 in good health and CMV-seronegative. CDR3s include the opening cysteine and the closing phenylalanine or tryptophan. The D gene is left open where the match is weak. Size values are once, few and many counts, or a class for expanded clones, and some rows have none.

J gene	V gene	clone size	D gene	CDR3 DNA	CDR3 protein
TRBJ2-7	TRBV28	once	TRBD1	TGTGCCAGCAGTTCCTTCCTTGACAGGGCCTACGAGCAGTACTTC	CASSSFLDRAYEQYF
TRBJ2-7	TRBV6-5	-	TRBD1	TGTGCCAGCAAAAAGGGGGCCTATTACGAGCAGTACTTC	CASKKGAYYEQYF
TRBJ2-2	TRBV4-1	few	-	TGCGCCAGCAGCCTTAACAGGGAGCTGTTTTTT	CASSLNRELFF
TRBJ2-1	TRBV30	-	-	TGTGCCTGGAGCACCCCCGGGGACAAGCTCTACAATGAGCAGTTCTTC	CAWSTPGDKLYNEQFF
TRBJ2-6	TRBV27	-	-	TGTGCCAGCAGTGTCTCCGGGGAAGCTGGGGCCAACGTCCTGACTTTC	CASSVSGEAGANVLTF
TRBJ1-4	TRBV6-5	-	-	TGTGCCAGCAGTCTAACCGCAGGGGCTGAAAAACTGTTTTTT	CASSLTAGAEKLFF
TRBJ2-1	TRBV5-4	-	TRBD2	TGTGCCAGCAGCTTGGGGCTAGCGGGGGAAGAGCAGTTCTTC	CASSLGLAGEEQFF
TRBJ2-3	TRBV28	-	-	TGTGCCAGCAGTTTAGGTCCAACAGACCCCACAGATACGCAGTATTTT	CASSLGPTDPTDTQYF
TRBJ2-1	TRBV4-1	-	-	TGCGCCAGCAGCCAAGATCCGCGGGACGGGGAGCAGTTCTTC	CASSQDPRDGEQFF
TRBJ2-7	TRBV9	-	TRBD1	TGTGCCAGCAGCGTAAGAGGGGGGCAGGGGGCGTTCTACGAGCAGTACTTC	CASSVRGGQGAFYEQYF
TRBJ1-4	TRBV12-2	-	-	TGTGCAAGTCGCTTTACAGGGGAAGATGAAAAACTGTTTTTT	CASRFTGEDEKLFF
TRBJ1-1	TRBV4-1	once	TRBD1	TGCGCCAGCAGCCCTCGAGGACAGGCCCTGAAAGCTTTCTTT	CASSPRGQALKAFF
TRBJ1-2	TRBV4-2	once	-	TGTGCCAGCAGCCAAGAGCGTTATGGCTACACCTTC	CASSQERYGYTF
TRBJ2-7	TRBV28	-	-	TGTGCCAGCAGTTTGCCAGGATACTACGAGCAGTACTTC	CASSLPGYYEQYF
TRBJ2-7	TRBV6-5	-	-	TGTGCCAGCAGACCCTCCCCGGGTTTTTCGTACGAGCAGTACTTC	CASRPSPGFSYEQYF
TRBJ2-3	TRBV19	-	TRBD2	TGTGCCAGTAGTACCCCCCTAGCGGGGGGGCCAAGTACGCAGTATTTT	CASSTPLAGGPSTQYF
TRBJ1-1	TRBV5-6	-	TRBD1	TGTGCCAGCACGCAAGGGACAGCTCCCATGAACACTGAAGCTTTCTTT	CASTQGTAPMNTEAFF
TRBJ1-1	TRBV7-6	few	-	TGTGCCAGCAGTCCCGACGTTCGGGTAAACACTGAAGCTTTCTTT	CASSPDVRVNTEAFF
TRBJ1-6	TRBV7-2	-	-	TGTGCCAGCAGCTCCGTGACGGGATATAATTCACCCCTCCACTTT	CASSSVTGYNSPLHF
TRBJ1-1	TRBV20-1	-	-	TGCAGTGCAGGGGCCACTGAAGCTTTCTTT	CSAGATEAFF
TRBJ2-3	TRBV7-2	-	-	TGTGCCAGCAGTTCCCTTGAGGGCACAGATACGCAGTATTTT	CASSSLEGTDTQYF
TRBJ2-7	TRBV10-3	-	TRBD2	TGTGCCATCAGTGTAGGACTAGCGCCTACCTACGAGCAGTACTTC	CAISVGLAPTYEQYF
TRBJ1-2	TRBV7-2	-	TRBD1	TGTGCCAGCAGCTTACGAAGGACAGGAGTGTATGGCTACACCTTC	CASSLRRTGVYGYTF
TRBJ2-7	TRBV28	-	TRBD1	TGTGCCAGCAGTTTCTGGGACAGGGATGCCTACGAGCAGTACTTC	CASSFWDRDAYEQYF
TRBJ2-5	TRBV5-1	-	TRBD2	TGCGCCAGCAGCTTTGGTTCGGTAGCGGGGCAAGAGACCCAGTACTTC	CASSFGSVAGQETQYF
TRBJ1-5	TRBV27	-	TRBD1	TGTGCCAGCAGTTTATTCGGACAGGGGGCTAGCAATCAGCCCCAGCATTTT	CASSLFGQGASNQPQHF
TRBJ1-1	TRBV28	-	-	TGTGCCACCAGCAGGAGGTTCTCGACTGAAGCTTTCTTT	CATSRRFSTEAFF
TRBJ2-1	TRBV4-1	-	TRBD1	TGCGCCAGCAGCCAAGGCGCGGGGACAGGCACATACAATGAGCAGTTCTTC	CASSQGAGTGTYNEQFF